The present TCR beta chain was sequenced within a study of control samples from healthy donors and cancer patients. Using immunoSEQ multiplex PCR, the repertoire was profiled, and TCRdb retains in-frame clones only, with some absent. The table includes fewer than 110,000 clones, more than 85% detected once. The TCR comes from a man in his thirties or forties in good health. Sequenced: blood.

CDR3 DNA sequence: TGCAGCGTTGGACTTCGGGGCGCCGTAGGCGCAGATACGCAGTATTTT. This translates into CSVGLRGAVGADTQYF. The chain employs TRBV29-1 and TRBJ2-3, with D perhaps being TRBD1 or TRBD2 (5 bases each). In germline, CDR1 is SQVTM, CDR2 ANQGSEA. This CDR3 is built from 16 residues. The ends were cut back, 4 bases at V and 4 bases at J, with 21 bases in the middle.